This T cell receptor beta chain was obtained from a study of siplizumab effects on memory and regulatory T cells (dated by TCRdb to the late 2010s). With respect to the entire study: The effect of the anti-CD2 antibody siplizumab on alloreactive T-cell subsets was examined in allogeneic mixed lymphocyte reactions constructed from human PBMCs. What the research found in general, with its limitations: Compared with memory T cells, unstimulated naive T cells appeared more diverse, and naive cells seemed to make a substantial contribution to the alloresponse. Whether proliferating Tregs from siplizumab cultures were suppressive was not functionally confirmed. A naive or memory phenotype could not be assigned to roughly 80-95% of proliferating CD4+ or CD8+ clones. Because sequences at frequencies below about 10^-5 were poorly captured, only a minor fraction of alloreactive clones could be mapped back to unstimulated subsets. Siplizumab significantly reduced the cumulative frequency of alloreactive sequences traceable to unstimulated CD4+ memory T cells. Among mappable alloreactive CD4+ clones, an average Treg-derived fraction of about 69% was observed with siplizumab, compared with approximately 30% in control reactions.

The library was made by the immunoSEQ multiplex PCR assay. Each sample had 80,000 to 100,000 TCR templates assayed by the deep sequencing platform. Genomic DNA extracted from sorted T cells was used for TCRbeta CDR3 sequencing. On the authors' methods: The R programming language was used for clonal analysis of TCRbeta CDR3 data. Alloreactive CD4+ and CD8+ clones were defined by comparing unstimulated samples with post-reaction CFSE-low samples. Regulatory or non-regulatory origin of alloreactive CD4+ clones was assigned by matching sequences to the sorted unstimulated Treg and non-Treg repertoires. TCRdb limited this immuneACCESS table to in-frame rearrangements with V and J called. A share of clones is missing; checked studies link under half to unresolved V genes, and the rest is unexplained. The V and J calls and the clone size are those of that table, but D and trimming were determined from the DNA. The table for this sample lists approximately 100,000 clones; about nine tenths of them were counted only once. More than 10% of the sample is in the top ten clones.

On this clone: Its antigen is unknown. Base qualities are not recorded, but no much larger clone differs from it by a single base.

Sorted unstimulated T cells and proliferating T cells recovered from mixed lymphocyte reactions were subjected to TCRbeta CDR3 sequencing. Fresh whole blood from roughly 10 HLA-typed healthy donors was used to isolate PBMCs. To map where alloreactive clones came from, unstimulated CD4+ non-regulatory T cells were FACS-sorted. Source material: non-Treg CD4+ T cells sorted from blood. The sample's cell subset or site label, decoded: FACS-sorted unstimulated CD4+ non-regulatory T cells. The receptor was isolated from a human donor in good health.

CDR3 protein: CASRFQGRNQPQHF. The sequenced DNA is TGTGCCAGCAGATTCCAGGGGAGGAATCAGCCCCAGCATTTT. This receptor chain uses TRBV2 and TRBJ1-5, with TRBD1 perhaps the D gene, on 6 matching bases. Between the V and J ends, shortened by 6 bases and 4 bases respectively, the junction contains 13 bases. Taken from the germline V gene, the CDR1 and CDR2 loops are SNHLY and FYNNEI. Its CDR3 holds 14 amino acids, cysteine through phenylalanine. Solely the CDR3 DNA is kept, with 42 bases framed from the first base.